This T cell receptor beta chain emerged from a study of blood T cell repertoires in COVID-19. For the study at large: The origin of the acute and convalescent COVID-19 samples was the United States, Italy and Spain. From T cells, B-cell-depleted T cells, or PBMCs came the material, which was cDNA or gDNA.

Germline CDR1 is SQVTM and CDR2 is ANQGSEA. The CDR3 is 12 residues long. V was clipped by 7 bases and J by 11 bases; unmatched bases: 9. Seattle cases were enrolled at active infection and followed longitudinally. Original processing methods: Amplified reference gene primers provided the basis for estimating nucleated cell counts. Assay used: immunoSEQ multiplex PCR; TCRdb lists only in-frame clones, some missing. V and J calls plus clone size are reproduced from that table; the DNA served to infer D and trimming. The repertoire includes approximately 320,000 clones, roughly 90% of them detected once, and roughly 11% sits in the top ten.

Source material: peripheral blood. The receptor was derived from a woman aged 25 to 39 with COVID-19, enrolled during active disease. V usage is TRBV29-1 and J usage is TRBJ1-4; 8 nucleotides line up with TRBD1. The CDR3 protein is CSAQGAALKLFF. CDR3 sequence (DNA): TGCAGCGCCCAGGGGGCCGCTCTTAAACTGTTTTTT. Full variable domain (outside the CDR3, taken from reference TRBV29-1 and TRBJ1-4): SAVISQKPSRDICQRGTSLTIQCQVDSQVTMMFWYRQQPGQSLTLIATANQGSEATYESGFVIDKFPISRPNLTFSTLTVSNMSPEDSSIYLCSAQGAALKLFFGSGTQLSVL.